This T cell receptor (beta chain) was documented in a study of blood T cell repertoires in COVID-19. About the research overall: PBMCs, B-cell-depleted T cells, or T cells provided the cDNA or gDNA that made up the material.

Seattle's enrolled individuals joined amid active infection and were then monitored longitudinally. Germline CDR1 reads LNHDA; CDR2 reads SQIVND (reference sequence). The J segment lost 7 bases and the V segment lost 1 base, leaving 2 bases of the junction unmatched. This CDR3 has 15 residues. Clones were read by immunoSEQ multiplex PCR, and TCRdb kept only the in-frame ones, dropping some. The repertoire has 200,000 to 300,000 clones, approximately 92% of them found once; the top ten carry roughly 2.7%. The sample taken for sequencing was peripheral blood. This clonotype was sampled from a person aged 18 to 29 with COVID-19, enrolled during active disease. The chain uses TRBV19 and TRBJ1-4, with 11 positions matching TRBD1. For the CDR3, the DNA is TGTGCCAGTAGTATAGGGACAGGGGGCCTTGAAAAACTGTTTTTT. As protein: CASSIGTGGLEKLFF.